Listed below are T cell receptor beta chains from one sample, sequenced in a study of cytomegalovirus exposure and HLA in healthy donors. Profiled with immunoSEQ multiplex PCR; TCRdb holds only in-frame clones, not every one. Of approximately 150,000 clones listed, 70% were seen once; the top ten hold 4.5% to 5%. The sample was PBMCs. Every receptor here comes from a man younger than 35 in good health and CMV-seropositive. CDR3s include the opening cysteine and the closing phenylalanine or tryptophan. A D gene is named only where the DNA matches it firmly. Size is omitted from some rows. Given values are once, few, many or a class for expanded clones.

d_call: -
clone_size: -
j_call: TRBJ1-2
v_call: TRBV2
cdr3_nt: TGTGCCAGCAGCCGACAGACAGGCCTTAACTATGGCTACACCTTC
cdr3_aa: CASSRQTGLNYGYTF

d_call: -
clone_size: few
j_call: TRBJ1-1
v_call: TRBV5-1
cdr3_nt: TGCGCCAGCAGCAAGGGACTGCAGAACACTGAAGCTTTCTTT
cdr3_aa: CASSKGLQNTEAFF

d_call: -
clone_size: -
j_call: TRBJ1-1
v_call: TRBV19
cdr3_nt: TGTGCCAGTAGTATGATAGCAAACACTGAAGCTTTCTTT
cdr3_aa: CASSMIANTEAFF

d_call: TRBD1
clone_size: -
j_call: TRBJ1-5
v_call: TRBV6-1
cdr3_nt: TGTGCCAGCAGTGAAAATCCCGGGACAGGGAACAATCAGCCCCAGCATTTT
cdr3_aa: CASSENPGTGNNQPQHF

d_call: TRBD2
clone_size: -
j_call: TRBJ2-1
v_call: TRBV15
cdr3_nt: TGTGCCACCAGCAGAGATCAGGTGACTAGCGGGTCCCTTAGGAGAAAGCAGTTCTTC
cdr3_aa: CATSRDQVTSGSLRRKQFF

d_call: TRBD1
clone_size: -
j_call: TRBJ2-2
v_call: TRBV5-4
cdr3_nt: TGTGCCAGCAGTAATGGAGCAGGGGGCCGGAACACCGGGGAGCTGTTTTTT
cdr3_aa: CASSNGAGGRNTGELFF

d_call: -
clone_size: -
j_call: TRBJ1-1
v_call: TRBV28
cdr3_nt: TGTGCCAGCACCCGACAGTTGAACACTGAAGCTTTCTTT
cdr3_aa: CASTRQLNTEAFF

d_call: TRBD1
clone_size: once
j_call: TRBJ1-5
v_call: TRBV6-5
cdr3_nt: TGTGCCAGCAGCCGGGACAGGTGGGGGGATCAGCCCCAGCATTTT
cdr3_aa: CASSRDRWGDQPQHF

d_call: TRBD2
clone_size: once
j_call: TRBJ2-3
v_call: TRBV5-6
cdr3_nt: TGTGCCAGCAGCTCCTTAGCGGGGGGCACAGATACGCAGTATTTT
cdr3_aa: CASSSLAGGTDTQYF

d_call: TRBD1
clone_size: -
j_call: TRBJ1-2
v_call: TRBV28
cdr3_nt: TGTGCCAGCAGTTCCTACAGGGGGCGGGGGTATGGCTACACCTTC
cdr3_aa: CASSSYRGRGYGYTF

d_call: TRBD1
clone_size: once
j_call: TRBJ1-2
v_call: TRBV5-5
cdr3_nt: TGTGCCAGCAGCTCGGTAGGGACAGGGGGCGATGGCTACACCTTC
cdr3_aa: CASSSVGTGGDGYTF

d_call: -
clone_size: -
j_call: TRBJ1-2
v_call: TRBV15
cdr3_nt: TGTGCCACCAGCAGAGACTTGACAAGTACAAACTATGGCTACACCTTC
cdr3_aa: CATSRDLTSTNYGYTF

d_call: TRBD1
clone_size: -
j_call: TRBJ2-3
v_call: TRBV6-5
cdr3_nt: TGTGCCAGCAGTTACAACTGGTTACAGGGGGCAGATACGCAGTATTTT
cdr3_aa: CASSYNWLQGADTQYF

d_call: -
clone_size: -
j_call: TRBJ1-2
v_call: TRBV6-1
cdr3_nt: TGTGCCAGCAGTGAATGGCGAGGATTTAACTATGGCTACACCTTC
cdr3_aa: CASSEWRGFNYGYTF

d_call: -
clone_size: few
j_call: TRBJ2-5
v_call: TRBV30
cdr3_nt: TGTGCCTGGATGCCTAGATCCATAGAGACCCAGTACTTC
cdr3_aa: CAWMPRSIETQYF

d_call: -
clone_size: -
j_call: TRBJ1-3
v_call: TRBV27
cdr3_nt: TGTGCCAGCAGCCTACAGCAGGGGTACGGAAACACCATATATTTT
cdr3_aa: CASSLQQGYGNTIYF

d_call: -
clone_size: -
j_call: TRBJ1-5
v_call: TRBV27
cdr3_nt: TGTGCCAGCAGTTTCGGGGGACCTAATCAGCCCCAGCATTTT
cdr3_aa: CASSFGGPNQPQHF

d_call: TRBD1
clone_size: few
j_call: TRBJ1-2
v_call: TRBV7-9
cdr3_nt: TGTGCCAGCAGCGAAAAGCAGGACAGGGAGACGAGCTACACCTTC
cdr3_aa: CASSEKQDRETSYTF

d_call: -
clone_size: -
j_call: TRBJ2-3
v_call: TRBV6-1
cdr3_nt: TGTGCCAGCAGTGCCCACAGGTGGAGCACAGATACGCAGTATTTT
cdr3_aa: CASSAHRWSTDTQYF

d_call: TRBD2
clone_size: few
j_call: TRBJ2-1
v_call: TRBV10-1
cdr3_nt: TGCGCCAGCAGCACCTCTAGCGGGAGGGCCGTCGGCGGGAATGAGCAGTTCTTC
cdr3_aa: CASSTSSGRAVGGNEQFF

d_call: TRBD1
clone_size: -
j_call: TRBJ1-1
v_call: TRBV10-2
cdr3_nt: TGCGCCAGCAGGGGACAGGGCGACACTGAAGCTTTCTTT
cdr3_aa: CASRGQGDTEAFF

d_call: -
clone_size: -
j_call: TRBJ1-2
v_call: TRBV28
cdr3_nt: TGTGCCAGCAGCCTAGGGGCAGGGAATGGCTACACCTTC
cdr3_aa: CASSLGAGNGYTF

d_call: -
clone_size: once
j_call: TRBJ1-2
v_call: TRBV19
cdr3_nt: TGTGCCAGTAGTATAGGCCGCGCTAACTATGGCTACACCTTC
cdr3_aa: CASSIGRANYGYTF

d_call: TRBD2
clone_size: few
j_call: TRBJ2-1
v_call: TRBV7-3
cdr3_nt: TGTGCCAGCAGCTTAACGGGAGGGTTGAGCTCCTACAATGAGCAGTTCTTC
cdr3_aa: CASSLTGGLSSYNEQFF

d_call: TRBD1
clone_size: -
j_call: TRBJ1-1
v_call: TRBV6-1
cdr3_nt: TGTGCCAGCACCCAAGACAGGGACAACACTGAAGCTTTCTTT
cdr3_aa: CASTQDRDNTEAFF

d_call: -
clone_size: -
j_call: TRBJ1-3
v_call: TRBV19
cdr3_nt: TGTGCCAGTAGTATAGGGCGGGGCTCTGGAAACACCATATATTTT
cdr3_aa: CASSIGRGSGNTIYF